The 4 T cell receptor beta chains below were found in one sample sequenced in a study of beta chain features in type 1 diabetes. Of the isolated RNA, all was reverse transcribed, and so the sequenced material was expressed TCRB transcripts. The data were produced by immunoSEQ multiplex PCR, yet TCRdb's version contains in-frame clones alone and is incomplete. The table shows 4,500 to 7,000 clones, with around 74% occurring only once. The specimen was Tregs from blood. These receptors were collected from a man between 18 and 35 years old in good health.

This clone showed up just once. This chain uses TRBV10-2 with TRBJ1-3, with a weak D call TRBD1 (5 bases). With 2 bases removed from V and 2 bases from J, the gap between germline ends came to 10 bases. CDR1 and CDR2 (germline): WSHSY, SAAADI. CDR3 length: 15 amino acids. Here the CDR3 reads CASSEDRGTGNTIYF. In DNA form, the CDR3 reads TGCGCCAGCAGTGAGGATCGGGGGACTGGAAACACCATATATTTT.

This sequence joins TRBV5-4 and TRBJ1-2, with D perhaps TRBD1 (6 bases). Trimming left V 3 bases short and J 3 bases short, with 9 bases between. This CDR3 comprises 13 residues. Germline lookup yields CDR1 SGHNT and CDR2 YYREEE (reference sequence). The chain's CDR3 is CASSSRTDYGYTF. CDR3 nucleotides: TGTGCCAGCAGCTCGAGGACAGACTATGGCTACACCTTC.

The J gene is TRBJ2-7, the V gene TRBV29-1; 8 bases map to TRBD2. This CDR3 is built from 13 residues. In germline, CDR1 is SQVTM, CDR2 ANQGSEA. V lost 1 base, J lost 3 bases, and 2 bases stayed unmatched. The CDR3 nucleotides read TGCAGCGTTGAAGTAGCGGGGTACTACGAGCAGTACTTC. It yields the protein CSVEVAGYYEQYF.

This chain connects TRBV4-1 to TRBJ2-2; 10 nucleotides match TRBD1. This CDR3 has 17 residues. V lost 3 bases and J lost 1; bases outside the gene matches: 5. Germline assignment: CDR1 MGHRA and CDR2 YSYEKL. This chain's CDR3 is CASSHSRDRGNTGELFF. The CDR3 DNA reads as TGCGCCAGCAGCCACTCCCGGGACAGGGGGAACACCGGGGAGCTGTTTTTT.